This record covers a single T cell receptor (beta chain). The antigen remains unidentified. Primers: 60 Vbeta forward and 13 Jbeta reverse. TCRdb's copy holds only in-frame clones and misses some; the assay was immunoSEQ multiplex PCR. The sample's table shows some 75,000 clones. Germline V gene data show CDR1 as PRHDT and CDR2 as FYEKMQ (reference sequence). Germline trimming cut 5 bases from V and 6 bases from J; bases unmatched to any gene: 11. The CDR3 loop spans 16 amino acids. This entry belongs to a study of cytomegalovirus exposure and HLA in healthy donors. About the study: A data release that came early held approximately 85 million unique TCRs from HLA-typed donors. Study-level findings and limits: Common viral pathogens seemed, in a later analysis, to connect with several of the most significant clusters.

V and J are TRBV13 and TRBJ2-2, with 8 bases that match TRBD2. What was sequenced was PBMCs. The source of this sequence is a man aged 35-49 years in good health and CMV-seronegative. CDR3 residues: CASSPLGTSTAGELFF. The CDR3 coding sequence is TGTGCCAGCAGCCCCCTCGGGACTAGTACCGCCGGGGAGCTGTTTTTT.